This T cell receptor (beta chain) was retrieved from a study of spatial heterogeneity in lung cancer. There are 11 residues in the CDR3. Germline CDR1 reads SGHAT; CDR2 reads FQNNGV. Trimming pared 4 bases from V and 5 bases from J, leaving 5 bases between. Time point here: sample taken at primary tumor resection. The authors sequenced whole RNA from tumor, nontumor lung or frozen PBMC without sorting. One entry per CDR3 protein results from TCRdb running MiXCR on the 5' RACE reads. The table shows some 44,000 distinct CDR3 sequences, with around 15% occurring only once. This sequence was found in a male donor with early-stage non-small cell lung cancer. The input for sequencing was PBMCs, taken at surgery. The chain combines TRBV11-2 with TRBJ1-2; D unresolved. The CDR3 is CASSSGYGYTF. The DNA of the CDR3 is TGTGCCAGCAGCTCTGGGTATGGCTACACCTTC. Full variable domain (missing parts from reference TRBV11-2 and TRBJ1-2): EAGVAQSPRYKIIEKRQSVAFWCNPISGHATLYWYQQILGQGPKLLIQFQNNGVVDDSQLPKDRFSAERLKGVDSTLKIQPAKLEDSAVYLCASSSGYGYTFGSGTRLTVV.